The rows below give T cell receptor beta chains drawn from one sample of a study of blood T cell repertoires in COVID-19. The method was immunoSEQ multiplex PCR; TCRdb's version includes in-frame clones alone and lacks a portion of them. This sample yields over 100,000 clones, of which about 79% are seen a single time; roughly 7.9% belongs to the top ten. The sequenced sample was peripheral blood. These receptors came from a woman older than 75 with active or convalescent COVID-19. Both conserved end residues are part of each CDR3. The D gene is left open where the match is weak. Not all rows give a size; the values are once, few, many and, for expanded clones, a class.

d_gene,abundance,v_gene,j_gene,CDR3aa,CDR3nt
TRBD2,-,TRBV9,TRBJ2-7,CASSGGGSGSKQYF,TGTGCCAGCAGCGGCGGGGGTAGCGGGAGTAAGCAGTACTTC
TRBD1,-,TRBV28,TRBJ2-1,CASIVTGGGNEQFF,TGTGCCAGCATAGTCACAGGGGGCGGCAATGAGCAGTTCTTC
TRBD1,-,TRBV5-1,TRBJ1-2,CASSWGQTRLNNYGYTF,TGCGCCAGCAGCTGGGGACAGACGCGCCTGAACAACTATGGCTACACCTTC
-,-,TRBV1,TRBJ2-1,CTSRDTRDFGSGNEQFF,-
TRBD2,-,TRBV7-2,TRBJ2-7,CASSLVGAGGVYEQYF,TGTGCCAGCAGCTTAGTTGGCGCGGGAGGTGTTTACGAGCAGTACTTC
TRBD1,-,TRBV4-2,TRBJ1-2,CASSQEDRGYGYTF,TGTGCCAGCAGCCAAGAAGACAGGGGCTATGGCTACACCTTC
-,-,TRBV7-9,TRBJ2-1,CASSKAATGSYNEQFF,TGTGCCAGCAGCAAGGCCGCCACGGGCTCCTACAATGAGCAGTTCTTC
-,-,TRBV6-5,TRBJ2-2,CASSTTWRTTGELFF,TGTGCCAGCAGTACTACATGGAGAACGACCGGGGAGCTGTTTTTT
TRBD2,-,TRBV18,TRBJ2-7,CASSPGGELEQYF,TGTGCCAGCTCACCAGGGGGGGAATTGGAGCAGTACTTC
-,-,TRBV5-1,TRBJ2-7,CASSTALEGGGYEQYF,TGCGCCAGCAGCACTGCCCTGGAAGGGGGGGGCTACGAGCAGTACTTC
-,-,TRBV11-3,TRBJ2-7,CASSLGGNYEQYF,TGTGCCAGCAGTCTTGGGGGGAATTACGAGCAGTACTTC
TRBD1,-,TRBV28,TRBJ1-2,CASSPRTGRASGYTF,TGTGCCAGCAGTCCACGGACAGGGAGGGCAAGTGGCTACACCTTC
-,-,TRBV7-9,TRBJ1-3,CASSSSRVQFRDIYF,TGTGCCAGCAGCTCATCGAGGGTCCAATTTCGAGACATATATTTT
-,-,TRBV6-5,TRBJ1-1,CASNPHESNTEAFF,TGTGCCAGCAATCCACACGAATCGAACACTGAAGCTTTCTTT
-,few,TRBV5-1,TRBJ2-2,CASSFPGSPGELFF,TGCGCCAGCAGCTTCCCAGGGTCACCCGGGGAGCTGTTTTTT
TRBD1,few,TRBV28,TRBJ1-1,CASSLWDRAGTEAFF,TGTGCCAGCAGTTTATGGGACAGGGCGGGCACTGAAGCTTTCTTT
TRBD1,-,TRBV9,TRBJ2-2,CASSALGRGRTGELFF,TGTGCCAGCAGCGCTCTCGGCAGGGGGCGTACCGGGGAGCTGTTTTTT
TRBD2,-,TRBV5-1,TRBJ2-7,CASSLSTSGSSEQYF,TGCGCCAGCAGCTTGTCTACTAGCGGGAGTTCCGAGCAGTACTTC
TRBD1,-,TRBV5-1,TRBJ2-1,CASSPGQGSSYNEQFF,TGCGCCAGCAGCCCGGGACAGGGGAGCTCCTACAATGAGCAGTTCTTC
TRBD2,-,TRBV5-1,TRBJ2-7,CASSGGTSRYF,TGCGCCAGCAGCGGGGGGACTAGCCGGTACTTC
TRBD2,-,TRBV7-2,TRBJ2-7,CASSLYGTSGIYEQYF,TGTGCCAGCAGCTTATATGGGACTAGCGGGATTTACGAGCAGTACTTC
TRBD2,-,TRBV2,TRBJ2-1,CASSLTSGSSNEQFF,TGTGCCAGCAGTCTTACTAGCGGGAGTTCCAATGAGCAGTTCTTC
-,once,TRBV11-3,TRBJ2-5,CASSLGGEETQYF,TGTGCCAGCAGCTTGGGGGGAGAAGAGACCCAGTACTTC
TRBD1,-,TRBV29-1,TRBJ1-2,CSANIRDRVGYGYTF,TGCAGCGCCAATATCCGGGACAGGGTGGGCTATGGCTACACCTTC
-,-,TRBV5-1,TRBJ2-2,CASREQPTNTGELFF,TGCGCCAGCAGAGAACAGCCAACGAACACCGGGGAGCTGTTTTTT
-,-,TRBV19,TRBJ1-4,CASREGRNEKLFF,TGTGCCAGTAGGGAGGGGCGCAATGAAAAACTGTTTTTT
-,-,TRBV29-1,TRBJ2-5,CSVGGAGRGETQYF,TGCAGCGTTGGCGGTGCGGGAAGGGGAGAGACCCAGTACTTC
TRBD1,-,TRBV6-5,TRBJ2-7,CASPGQSSYEQYF,TGTGCCAGCCCGGGACAGAGCTCCTACGAGCAGTACTTC
TRBD1,-,TRBV7-9,TRBJ2-7,CASSSRTGTYEQYF,TGTGCCAGCAGCTCCCGGACAGGGACTTACGAGCAGTACTTC
TRBD2,few,TRBV5-3,TRBJ2-7,CARSLRSSGKTYEQYF,TGTGCCAGAAGCTTGAGGTCTAGCGGGAAAACCTACGAGCAGTACTTC
TRBD1,-,TRBV7-2,TRBJ1-1,CASSLGGPGDRAKPSEAFF,TGTGCCAGCAGCTTAGGCGGCCCCGGGGACAGGGCAAAACCTTCGGAAGCTTTCTTT
TRBD1,-,TRBV19,TRBJ1-5,CASRRQGASNQPQHF,TGTGCCAGTAGGAGACAGGGGGCCAGCAATCAGCCCCAGCATTTT
TRBD1,-,TRBV9,TRBJ1-1,CASSVGTGVANTEAFF,TGTGCCAGCAGCGTAGGGACAGGGGTGGCGAACACTGAAGCTTTCTTT
-,-,TRBV5-1,TRBJ2-1,CASSLGTDNEQFF,TGCGCCAGCAGCTTGGGGACAGACAATGAGCAGTTCTTC
TRBD1,-,TRBV4-2,TRBJ2-5,CASSQVGGKGSETQYF,TGTGCCAGCAGCCAAGTAGGGGGCAAGGGGTCAGAGACCCAGTACTTC
TRBD1,few,TRBV7-9,TRBJ2-7,CASSAQGAGEQYF,TGTGCCAGCAGCGCCCAGGGGGCTGGGGAGCAGTACTTC
-,-,TRBV27,TRBJ2-5,CASREPGEKTQYF,TGTGCCAGCAGGGAGCCCGGGGAGAAGACCCAGTACTTC
TRBD1,-,TRBV28,TRBJ1-2,CAIAWTGEYGYTF,TGTGCCATTGCCTGGACAGGGGAGTATGGCTACACCTTC
-,-,TRBV3-1/TRBV3-2,TRBJ1-5,CASSQRGGPQHF,TGTGCCAGCAGCCAAAGGGGGGGGCCCCAGCATTTT
-,-,TRBV5-1,TRBJ2-2,CASSLIGVLTGELFF,TGCGCCAGCAGCTTGATCGGGGTGCTCACCGGGGAGCTGTTTTTT
TRBD1,-,TRBV11-3,TRBJ2-7,CASSFSLGGQGIDEQYF,TGTGCCAGCAGCTTCTCCCTGGGGGGACAGGGGATCGACGAGCAGTACTTC
-,few,TRBV5-1,TRBJ1-3,CASSLDRDNTIYF,TGCGCCAGCAGCTTGGACAGGGATAACACCATATATTTT
TRBD2,-,TRBV2,TRBJ2-7,CASSGREGLPEQYF,TGTGCCAGCAGTGGGCGGGAGGGCCTTCCCGAGCAGTACTTC
TRBD2,-,TRBV5-6,TRBJ2-1,CASSLLQLAGGNEQFF,TGTGCCAGCAGCTTGTTACAACTAGCGGGGGGTAATGAGCAGTTCTTC
TRBD2,-,TRBV19,TRBJ2-1,CASSNTGTSLGEQFF,TGTGCCAGTAGTAACACCGGGACTAGCTTGGGTGAGCAGTTCTTC
-,-,TRBV5-1,TRBJ1-1,CASSLEGTDRMNTEAFF,TGCGCCAGCAGCTTGGAAGGGACGGACAGAATGAACACTGAAGCTTTCTTT